Shown below are 22 T cell receptor beta chains from a single sample sequenced in a study of blood T cell repertoires in COVID-19. The assay was immunoSEQ multiplex PCR, and TCRdb's table has in-frame clones only and misses some. This sample has almost 400,000 clones, with roughly 86% found just once. The sample was peripheral blood. The source of these receptors is a woman aged 60 to 75 with COVID-19, enrolled during active disease.

V gene TRBV28 combines with J gene TRBJ2-2; D unresolved. V lost 2 bases to trimming and J lost 2 bases, with 12 bases between them. Per germline, CDR1 MDHEN and CDR2 SYDVKM. This CDR3 comprises 16 residues. CDR3 nucleotides: TGTGCCAGCAGTTTACCCGCCAGAATTAACACCGGGGAGCTGTTTTTT. Translation gives CASSLPARINTGELFF.

The gene calls are TRBV6-5 and TRBJ1-3; tentative D call: TRBD1 (6 bases). Germline CDR1 is MNHEY and CDR2 is SVGAGI. Trimming took 2 bases from V and 2 from J, leaving 7 bases between them. This CDR3 region has 14 residues. CDR3 sequence reads: CASSYPGAGNTIYF. The DNA of the CDR3 is TGTGCCAGCAGTTACCCAGGGGCTGGAAACACCATATATTTT.

The chain uses TRBV10-3 and TRBJ1-4; D unresolved. The V end was cut by 7 bases, the J end by 8 bases, with 20 bases between. The germline gives CDR1 ENHRY, CDR2 SYGVKD. The CDR3 extends over 15 amino acids. CDR3 DNA sequence: TGTGCCATCAAGTCCTCCGGGATCGGGGAAGAAAAACTGTTTTTT. Encoded protein: CAIKSSGIGEEKLFF.

This clone was picked up a small number of times. The gene calls are TRBV4-2 and TRBJ1-1; the match to TRBD1 covers 10 bases. The CDR3 is made up of 18 amino acids. V shed 4 bases and J 3 bases; nucleotides not matched to a gene: 14. Germline V gene sequence: CDR1 LGHNA, CDR2 YNFKEQ. CDR3 in amino acids: CASSPGAGQGPEYTEAFF. The CDR3 DNA sequence: TGTGCCAGCAGCCCAGGAGCGGGACAGGGGCCCGAGTACACTGAAGCTTTCTTT.

The chain uses TRBV5-1 and TRBJ2-7; possibly TRBD2 for D (6 bases). V was cut by 2 bases and J by 7 bases, with 13 bases left in between. Germline loops: CDR1 SGHRS, CDR2 YFSETQ. The CDR3 is 13 amino acids. The chain's CDR3 is CASSLVGGREQYF. CDR3 sequence (DNA): TGCGCCAGCAGCTTAGTCGGGGGAAGGGAGCAGTACTTC.

J is TRBJ2-3 and V is TRBV3-1 (or the pseudogene TRBV3-2); TRBD1 agrees at 9 bases. Germline lookup yields CDR1 LGHDT and CDR2 YNNKEL (reference sequence). The CDR3 length is 16 residues. The V and J ends lost 4 bases and 5 bases, in that order; junction bases with no gene match: 10. Here the CDR3 reads CASSPLQGAEGDTQYF. The CDR3 DNA sequence: TGTGCCAGCAGCCCTCTACAGGGGGCGGAAGGAGATACGCAGTATTTT.

This sequence joins TRBV27 and TRBJ1-2; a weak D match, TRBD1 (5 bases). Germline CDR1 is MNHEY and CDR2 is SMNVEV (reference sequence). This CDR3 is 14 amino acids long. With 0 bases removed from V and 8 bases from J, the gap between germline ends came to 13 bases. The CDR3 DNA follows: TGTGCCAGCAGTTTATCGGAGGGGTTCAGCGGCTACACCTTC. This gives the protein CASSLSEGFSGYTF.

The CDR3 DNA reads as TGTGCCAGCCGGTCGGGGACAGGGGGCTACAATGAGCAGTTCTTC. Translating gives CASRSGTGGYNEQFF. The chain uses TRBV5-4 and TRBJ2-1, with 11 positions matching TRBD1. Per the germline V gene, CDR1 is SGHNT and CDR2 is YYREEE (reference sequence). The V gene end was trimmed by 7 bases and the J gene end by 3 bases; junction bases not matched to a gene: 6. The CDR3 runs to 15 residues.

This clone has a single count. The chain is built from TRBV28 and TRBJ1-2; 10 nucleotides align to TRBD1. The CDR3 has 17 residues. Per the germline V gene, CDR1 is MDHEN and CDR2 is SYDVKM. With 5 bases clipped from V and 8 bases from J, the junction kept 17 bases outside the gene matches. Here the CDR3 DNA reads TGTGCCAGCAGTCGCCGGACAGGGGGGGGAATCGGGCAGGGCTACACCTTC. Its translation is CASSRRTGGGIGQGYTF.

This clone was counted a single time. The V call is TRBV12-3 or TRBV12-4, the J call TRBJ1-2; D is ambiguous. V was trimmed by 5 bases and J by 4 bases, leaving 11 bases between them. The CDR3 spans 13 residues. As DNA, the CDR3 is TGTGCCAGCAGTGTCGTGGCAGGCTATGGCTACACCTTC. Encoded protein: CASSVVAGYGYTF.

In DNA, the CDR3 is TGTGCCACCGTCGCGTCCGGGACAGATGGTGGCTACACCTTC. Amino acids: CATVASGTDGGYTF. The V gene is TRBV25-1, the J gene TRBJ1-2; 7 bases align to TRBD1. CDR3 length: 14 residues. Germline assignment: CDR1 MGHDK and CDR2 SYGVNS. J was trimmed by 7 bases and V by 10 bases; bases with no gene match: 15.

The CDR3 sequence: CASSVGSGYTF. The CDR3 DNA reads TGTGCCAGCAGTGTCGGTTCTGGCTACACCTTC. This sequence joins TRBV25-1 and TRBJ1-2, with D unclear. The CDR3 length is 11 residues. The V and J ends lost 4 bases and 7 bases respectively, with 7 bases between them. CDR1 is MGHDK and CDR2 is SYGVNS in the germline V gene.

The J gene is TRBJ1-3, the V gene TRBV5-5; 8 nucleotides match TRBD1. V lost 2 bases and J lost 2; bases outside the gene matches: 15. Germline V lookup: CDR1 SGHKS, CDR2 YYEKEE (reference sequence). This CDR3 region has 19 residues. The CDR3 sequence: CASSFLPTTGVITGNTIYF. The CDR3, as DNA: TGTGCCAGCAGCTTCTTGCCGACGACAGGGGTCATAACTGGAAACACCATATATTTT.

The V call is TRBV27, the J call TRBJ1-2; 7 nucleotides align to TRBD1. Germline CDR1 reads MNHEY; CDR2 reads SMNVEV (reference sequence). CDR3 size: 13 residues. After removal of 5 bases from V and 8 bases from J, the junction contained 8 bases not matched to a gene. As DNA, the CDR3 is TGTGCCAGCAGTCAAGACAGGGTCGGCGGCTACACCTTC. Its translation is CASSQDRVGGYTF.

This clone appeared once. The rearrangement joins TRBV19 to TRBJ1-1; D is possibly TRBD1 (6 bases). Germline loops: CDR1 LNHDA, CDR2 SQIVND (reference sequence). V gave up 4 bases and J gave up 10 bases, with 13 bases separating them. CDR3 size: 12 residues. The CDR3: CASSTRQARAFF. The CDR3 DNA sequence: TGTGCCAGTAGTACCCGACAGGCTAGAGCTTTCTTT.

The chain uses TRBV28 and TRBJ1-3; 7 bases line up with TRBD1. The CDR3 runs 17 residues. In germline, CDR1 is MDHEN, CDR2 SYDVKM. The ends lost 4 bases at V and 0 bases at J; junction bases unmatched: 9. The CDR3 DNA reads TGTGCCAGCAGTTCCCATCGACGGGACAGCTCTGGAAACACCATATATTTT. Translation: CASSSHRRDSSGNTIYF.

The V and J genes are TRBV5-1 and TRBJ1-6, with TRBD1 identical over 9 bases. V dropped 0 bases and J dropped 9; count of bases not matched to a gene: 4. Germline V gives CDR1 SGHRS, CDR2 YFSETQ. This CDR3 has 15 amino acids. The CDR3 loop is CASSLAGTGRSPLHF. DNA for the CDR3: TGCGCCAGCAGCTTGGCCGGGACAGGGCGTTCACCCCTCCACTTT. Drawing the rest from reference TRBV5-1 and TRBJ1-6, the complete variable domain is KAGVTQTPRYLIKTRGQQVTLSCSPISGHRSVSWYQQTPGQGLQFLFEYFSETQRNKGNFPGRFSGRQFSNSRSEMNVSTLELGDSALYLCASSLAGTGRSPLHFGNGTRLTVT.

The V gene is TRBV2, the J gene TRBJ1-4; 12 bases align to TRBD1. The CDR3 covers 14 residues. V lost 7 bases and J lost 7; bases outside the gene matches: 4. Germline assignment: CDR1 SNHLY and CDR2 FYNNEI. CDR3 loop: CASMRDRGLEKLFF. In nucleotides, the CDR3 is TGTGCCAGCATGCGGGACAGGGGGCTTGAAAAACTGTTTTTT. Based on the CDR3 plus reference TRBV2 and TRBJ1-4, the full variable domain is EPEVTQTPSHQVTQMGQEVILRCVPISNHLYFYWYRQILGQKVEFLVSFYNNEISEKSEIFDDQFSVERPDGSNFTLKIRSTKLEDSAMYFCASMRDRGLEKLFFGSGTQLSVL.

The V and J genes are TRBV27 and TRBJ2-5; 9 positions match TRBD1. This CDR3 is built from 16 residues. Germline V gives CDR1 MNHEY, CDR2 SMNVEV (reference sequence). With V trimmed by 6 bases and J by 5 bases, 13 bases remained unmatched. The DNA of the CDR3 is TGTGCCAGCAGACCCTCATACAGGGGGCAGGAGGAGACCCAGTACTTC. This codes for CASRPSYRGQEETQYF.

This clone was detected a few times. Other DNA sequences in the sample encode the same CDR3. This sequence joins TRBV6-5 and TRBJ1-2, with D possibly being TRBD1 (5 bases). With 5 bases removed from V and 4 bases from J, the gap between germline ends came to 8 bases. Germline values: CDR1 MNHEY, CDR2 SVGAGI. The CDR3 covers 12 residues. CDR3 sequence (DNA): TGTGCCAGCAGTCGCCAGGGCTATGGCTACACCTTC. It yields the protein CASSRQGYGYTF.

The chain uses TRBV7-9 and TRBJ1-5; a weak D match, TRBD1 (6 bases). The germline V and J ends were trimmed by 4 bases and 0 bases, with 10 bases remaining between them. The CDR3 totals 15 residues. Looked up from germline, CDR1 is SEHNR and CDR2 is FQNEAQ (reference sequence). The CDR3 reads CASSSDRSSNQPQHF. CDR3 DNA sequence: TGTGCCAGCAGCTCCGACAGGAGTAGCAATCAGCCCCAGCATTTT.

The gene calls are TRBV5-6 and TRBJ2-7; TRBD1 agrees at 10 bases. The CDR3 is 15 residues long. The junction had 7 bases not matched to a gene; V was cut back by 4 bases and J by 3 bases. Germline values: CDR1 SGHDT, CDR2 YYEEEE. DNA of the CDR3: TGTGCCAGCAGCGCGACAGGGGGCCAATTCTACGAGCAGTACTTC. The encoded protein is CASSATGGQFYEQYF. The full variable domain, rest sourced from reference TRBV5-6 and TRBJ2-7, is DAGVTQSPTHLIKTRGQQVTLRCSPKSGHDTVSWYQQALGQGPQFIFQYYEEEERQRGNFPDRFSGHQFPNYSSELNVNALLLGDSALYLCASSATGGQFYEQYFGPGTRLTVT.